One sample yielded the 5 T cell receptor beta chains listed below, sequenced in a study of EBV T-cell therapy then PD-1 blockade in nasopharyngeal carcinoma. TCRdb's table, derived via immunoSEQ multiplex PCR, lists solely in-frame clones and lacks some. Of about 20,000 clones listed, over 75% were seen once; the top ten hold 20% to 25%. Treatment indicated: AdE1-LMPpoly-expanded autologous EBV-specific T-cell therapy followed by anti-PD-1 nivolumab. Their recognized antigens are unknown. The material sequenced was CD8+ T cells from blood, taken at day -245 from a patient whose treatment included autologous EBV-specific T cells and nivolumab. Every receptor here comes from a man in his forties or fifties with nasopharyngeal carcinoma.

The rearrangement uses TRBV9 and TRBJ2-7; no definite D call. V was cut by 0 bases and J by 0 bases, with 10 bases left in between. Germline-derived CDR1 and CDR2 are SGDLS and YYNGEE. The length of the CDR3 is 15 residues. In DNA form, the CDR3 reads TGTGCCAGCAGCGTAGGGACGGAGAGCTCCTACGAGCAGTACTTC. This sequence encodes CASSVGTESSYEQYF.

The chain couples TRBV6-6 to TRBJ2-7; TRBD1 matches 9 bases. CDR1 MNHNY and CDR2 SVGAGI come from the germline V gene (reference sequence). The CDR3 length is 14 residues. V shed 0 bases and J 3 bases; nucleotides not matched to a gene: 0. The CDR3 bases are TGTGCCAGCAGTTACTCGACAGGGGGCTACGAGCAGTACTTC. Translating gives CASSYSTGGYEQYF.

The chain is built from TRBV13 and TRBJ1-1; D ambiguous. Between the trimmed V and J ends, which lost 2 bases and 1 base, there was a span of 5 bases. Germline assignment: CDR1 PRHDT and CDR2 FYEKMQ (reference sequence). The CDR3 loop spans 13 amino acids. Here the CDR3 reads CASSLMENTEAFF. The CDR3 DNA is TGTGCCAGCAGCTTAATGGAGAACACTGAAGCTTTCTTT.

The rearrangement links TRBV7-2 to TRBJ2-7; no definite D call. From germline, CDR1 is SGHTA and CDR2 FQGNSA. The CDR3 is 14 residues long. The V and J ends lost 5 bases and 7 bases respectively, with 18 bases between them. For the CDR3, the DNA is TGTGCCAGCAGCCCAGACCTTTCTTGGAAGGAGCAGTACTTC. It specifies CASSPDLSWKEQYF.

The chain couples TRBV4-3 to TRBJ1-5; D call uncertain. This CDR3 comprises 14 residues. Trimming removed 1 base from V and 1 base from J, with 5 bases in between. Looked up from germline, CDR1 is LGHNA and CDR2 is YSLEER. CDR3 DNA: TGCGCCAGCAGCCAAGTTGGGAGCAATCAGCCCCAGCATTTT. This gives the protein CASSQVGSNQPQHF.